A single sample is the source of the 18 T cell receptor beta chains below, sequenced in a study of early stage breast cancer tumors. This table comes from immunoSEQ multiplex PCR, and its TCRdb copy is limited to in-frame clones, with some not included. The sample includes tens of thousands of clones, roughly 70% of them seen just once. Sequenced: blood. These receptors all stem from a person between 60 and 70 years old with breast cancer.

This clone was seen a few times. The CDR3 is CASRYAELNTEAFF. In DNA, the CDR3 is TGTGCCAGCCGATACGCAGAATTGAACACTGAAGCTTTCTTT. J is TRBJ1-1 and V is TRBV2; no clear D. Trimming left V 8 bases short and J 0 bases short, with 13 bases between. The CDR3 loop spans 14 amino acids. CDR1 SNHLY and CDR2 FYNNEI come from the germline V gene.

The rearrangement joins TRBV5-1 to TRBJ2-7, with 9 bases lining up with TRBD2. In germline, CDR1 is SGHRS, CDR2 YFSETQ. CDR3 length equals 16 residues. V dropped 0 bases and J dropped 1; count of bases not matched to a gene: 5. The CDR3 loop reads CASSLGGSGGSYEQYF. As DNA, the CDR3 is TGCGCCAGCAGCTTGGGCGGTAGCGGGGGTTCCTACGAGCAGTACTTC.

The chain couples TRBV7-9 to TRBJ2-1, with TRBD2 identical over 12 bases. The CDR3 consists of 16 residues. V lost 4 bases and J lost 0; bases outside the gene matches: 1. Germline-derived CDR1 and CDR2 are SEHNR and FQNEAQ (reference sequence). CDR3 protein: CASSSGLAGSYNEQFF. The CDR3 DNA sequence: TGTGCCAGCAGCTCGGGACTAGCGGGCTCCTACAATGAGCAGTTCTTC.

This chain joins TRBV29-1 and TRBJ1-2; D gene unclear. The germline V gene encodes CDR1 SQVTM and CDR2 ANQGSEA. The CDR3 is 12 residues long. V dropped 4 bases and J dropped 4 bases, with 10 bases sitting between them. DNA for the CDR3: TGCAGCGTTGTACAGATCTTCTATGGCTACACCTTC. This translates into CSVVQIFYGYTF.

V and J are TRBV4-1 and TRBJ2-1, with D tentatively TRBD2 (7 bases). Germline-derived CDR1 and CDR2 are MGHRA and YSYEKL. The ends were cut back, 0 bases at V and 7 bases at J, with 19 bases in the middle. The CDR3 contains 17 residues. As DNA, the CDR3 is TGCGCCAGCAGCCAAGATGTAGGGGGGGGCCTTCTTAATGAGCAGTTCTTC. Amino acid sequence: CASSQDVGGGLLNEQFF.

The chain recombines TRBV9 with TRBJ1-2; D perhaps matches TRBD1 (6 bases). V was trimmed by 5 bases and J by 4 bases, leaving 9 bases between them. CDR1 and CDR2 (germline): SGDLS, YYNGEE. The CDR3 loop spans 12 amino acids. CDR3 DNA sequence: TGTGCCAGCAGATCGACAGGCTATGGCTACACCTTC. Residues: CASRSTGYGYTF.

The sample holds a few counts of this clone. The rearrangement joins TRBV5-1 to TRBJ2-2; D unclear. This CDR3 region has 16 residues. Germline lookup yields CDR1 SGHRS and CDR2 YFSETQ. V was pared by 0 bases and J by 0 bases, with 9 bases between. DNA of the CDR3: TGCGCCAGCAGCTTGGATCCTACCACGAACACCGGGGAGCTGTTTTTT. This sequence encodes CASSLDPTTNTGELFF.

The CDR3 DNA reads TGTGCCAGCAGCGTAGGGTCGGCAGGGACAGATACGCAGTATTTT. This gives the protein CASSVGSAGTDTQYF. This chain joins TRBV9 and TRBJ2-3, with D maybe TRBD1 (5 bases). Germline V gene data show CDR1 as SGDLS and CDR2 as YYNGEE. Trimming shortened V by 0 bases and J by 3 bases, and 11 bases separated the two germline ends. The CDR3 has 15 residues.

This clone was seen a few times. This chain uses TRBV30 with TRBJ1-4; D may be TRBD1 (5 bases). V was shortened by 0 bases and J by 6 bases, with 11 bases between the two germline ends. Germline assignment: CDR1 GTSNPN and CDR2 SVGIG (reference sequence). There are 14 residues in the CDR3. The chain's CDR3 is CAWSVQLGDEKLFF. Here the CDR3 DNA reads TGTGCCTGGAGTGTACAATTGGGGGATGAAAAACTGTTTTTT. The variable domain in full, completed from reference TRBV30 and TRBJ1-4, reads SQTIHQWPATLVQPVGSPLSLECTVEGTSNPNLYWYRQAAGRGLQLLFYSVGIGQISSEVPQNLSASRPQDRQFILSSKKLLLSDSGFYLCAWSVQLGDEKLFFGSGTQLSVL.

There are a few counts of this clone. The chain couples TRBV7-2 to TRBJ1-1; D is uncertain. V dropped 2 bases and J dropped 7 bases, with 5 bases sitting between them. The CDR3 sequence is 11 residues long. The germline V gene encodes CDR1 SGHTA and CDR2 FQGNSA. CDR3 sequence (DNA): TGTGCCAGCAGCTTACGACATGAAGCTTTCTTT. This gives the protein CASSLRHEAFF.

This clone was found a few times. The CDR3 reads CAIRRQVSRSEQYF. The DNA of the CDR3 is TGTGCCATCAGGAGACAGGTATCTCGCAGCGAGCAGTACTTC. The gene calls are TRBV10-3 and TRBJ2-7; possibly TRBD1 for D (6 bases). Per the germline V gene, CDR1 is ENHRY and CDR2 is SYGVKD. V was pared by 6 bases and J by 6 bases, with 18 bases between. This CDR3 has 14 residues.

This rearrangement joins TRBV15 to TRBJ2-5, with a possible D match to TRBD1 (6 bases). Per the germline V gene, CDR1 is LNHNV and CDR2 is YYDKDF (reference sequence). Between the trimmed V and J ends, which lost 5 bases and 0 bases, there was a span of 16 bases. The CDR3 consists of 16 residues. CDR3 amino acids: CATSDETGRYQETQYF. CDR3 in DNA: TGTGCCACCAGCGATGAGACAGGAAGGTACCAAGAGACCCAGTACTTC.

The V and J genes are TRBV9 and TRBJ2-1; D not resolved. The V and J ends lost 0 bases and 3 bases respectively, with 16 bases between them. Germline V gene data show CDR1 as SGDLS and CDR2 as YYNGEE. The CDR3 is 17 residues long. CDR3 in amino acids: CASSVASLGLIYNEQFF. In DNA form, the CDR3 reads TGTGCCAGCAGCGTAGCTTCCCTGGGCCTAATCTACAATGAGCAGTTCTTC.

The chain is built from TRBV27 and TRBJ1-2; D gene ambiguous. The CDR3 is made up of 15 amino acids. V was trimmed by 0 bases and J by 0 bases, leaving 8 bases between them. Germline V lookup: CDR1 MNHEY, CDR2 SMNVEV (reference sequence). CDR3 DNA sequence: TGTGCCAGCAGTTTATCAGGGAATGCTAACTATGGCTACACCTTC. Its protein product is CASSLSGNANYGYTF.

J is TRBJ2-6 and V is TRBV6-1; 8 positions agree with TRBD1. The CDR3 consists of 16 residues. CDR1 is MNHNS and CDR2 is SASEGT in the germline V gene. The J segment lost 2 bases and the V segment lost 1 base, leaving 1 base of the junction unmatched. DNA of the CDR3: TGTGCCAGCAGTGAAGACAGGGGGACTGGGGCCAACGTCCTGACTTTC. It translates to CASSEDRGTGANVLTF.

The chain employs TRBV7-8 and TRBJ1-6; weak D call: TRBD1 (6 bases). The CDR3 runs 15 residues. The germline CDR1 and CDR2 sequences are SGHVS and FQNEAQ. V gave up 5 bases and J gave up 8 bases, with 16 bases separating them. The CDR3 here is CASSPGGGRYSPLHF. The CDR3 coding sequence is TGTGCCAGCAGCCCCGGGGGGGGCCGGTATTCACCCCTCCACTTT.

The chain combines TRBV19 with TRBJ1-5; D ambiguous. The CDR3 has 16 amino acids. The V end was cut by 2 bases, the J end by 0 bases, with 11 bases between. Germline values: CDR1 LNHDA, CDR2 SQIVND (reference sequence). CDR3 sequence (DNA): TGTGCCAGTAGTATAAAATTGAGGGCTAGCAATCAGCCCCAGCATTTT. Translating it yields CASSIKLRASNQPQHF.

The chain has TRBV7-9 and TRBJ1-3; D is uncertain. Germline V CDR1 and CDR2: SEHNR, FQNEAQ (reference sequence). V shed 3 bases and J shed 8 bases, with 14 bases lying between them. This CDR3 spans 14 amino acids. CDR3 nucleotide sequence: TGTGCCAGCAGCTTCTCCAGAACCGGAGACACCATATATTTT. Translated: CASSFSRTGDTIYF.